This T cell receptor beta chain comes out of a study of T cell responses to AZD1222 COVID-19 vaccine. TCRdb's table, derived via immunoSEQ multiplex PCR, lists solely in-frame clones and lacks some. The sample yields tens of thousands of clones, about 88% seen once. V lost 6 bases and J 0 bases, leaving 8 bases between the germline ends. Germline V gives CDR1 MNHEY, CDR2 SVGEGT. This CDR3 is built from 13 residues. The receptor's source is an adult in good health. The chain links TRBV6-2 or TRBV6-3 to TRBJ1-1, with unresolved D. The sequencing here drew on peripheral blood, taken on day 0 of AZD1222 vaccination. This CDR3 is CASSWGMNTEAFF. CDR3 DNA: TGTGCCAGCAGCTGGGGAATGAACACTGAAGCTTTCTTT.